One sample yielded the 11 T cell receptor beta chains listed below, sequenced in a study of CD8 T cells in ankylosing spondylitis. A single record per CDR3 protein comes from TCRdb applying MiXCR to the 5' RACE reads. Altogether roughly 700,000 distinct CDR3 sequences are present, around 17% being singletons, with the ten largest covering 15% to 20%. Whole-study findings and limits: Ankylosing spondylitis blood seemed to carry a telltale TCR beta motif made of about 8 highly homologous variants.

Antigens of these TCRs are unknown. Sample: blood, either unsorted or a sorted T cell fraction (not recorded which). These receptors all stem from a male donor with ankylosing spondylitis.

This clonotype was observed a few times. The rearrangement joins TRBV28 to TRBJ2-7; tentatively, D is TRBD2 (7 bases). The ends were cut back, 7 bases at V and 4 bases at J, with 14 bases in the middle. CDR1 is MDHEN, CDR2 SYDVKM, per germline. This CDR3 contains 13 residues. The CDR3 region has the DNA TGTGCCAGCACTCTTGCGGGGGCTTACGAGCAGTACTTC. Encoded protein: CASTLAGAYEQYF.

J is TRBJ2-1 and V is TRBV28; 13 bases fit TRBD2. The V segment lost 4 bases and the J segment 4 bases; nucleotides outside the gene matches: 10. The V gene's germline CDR1 is MDHEN and CDR2 SYDVKM. The CDR3 runs to 18 residues. The chain's CDR3 is CASSSPGTSGIKYNEQFF. The CDR3, as DNA: TGTGCCAGCAGTTCACCCGGGACTAGCGGGATAAAATACAATGAGCAGTTCTTC.

The chain is built from TRBV5-1 and TRBJ2-1; D uncertain. The CDR3 has 13 residues. Germline-derived CDR1 and CDR2 are SGHRS and YFSETQ. Trimming took off 0 bases at V and 8 bases at J, with 9 bases between the two ends. CDR3 protein: CASSLGPSDEQFF. CDR3 coding DNA: TGCGCCAGCAGCTTGGGGCCGTCCGATGAGCAGTTCTTC.

This clonotype was observed a handful of times. The chain carries TRBV5-1 and TRBJ2-3, with no clear D. Germline-derived CDR1 and CDR2 are SGHRS and YFSETQ. Trimming pared 4 bases from V and 0 bases from J, leaving 15 bases between. This CDR3 has 16 residues. This CDR3 is CASSPEVSPSTDTQYF. CDR3 coding DNA: TGCGCCAGCAGCCCAGAGGTTAGTCCGAGCACAGATACGCAGTATTTT.

Concerning this clonotype: A much larger clone lies one base from this, so it may be a read error. The V and J genes are TRBV7-2 and TRBJ2-3; 7 positions match TRBD1. Trimming took 0 bases from V and 3 from J; bases not matched to a gene: 0. Germline lookup yields CDR1 SGHTA and CDR2 FQGNSA. This CDR3 spans 14 amino acids. The CDR3 spells CASSLAGQTDTQYF. In nucleotides, the CDR3 is TGTGCCAGCAGCTTAGCGGGACAGACAGATACGCAGTATTTT.

The chain recombines TRBV10-3 with TRBJ1-2; weak D call: TRBD1 (5 bases). The CDR3 consists of 13 residues. Germline V lookup: CDR1 ENHRY, CDR2 SYGVKD. Trimming cost V 6 bases and J 2 bases, with 10 bases left between them. The CDR3 protein is CAIRQQENYGYTF. CDR3 in DNA: TGTGCCATCAGACAACAGGAAAACTATGGCTACACCTTC.

The rearrangement links TRBV28 to TRBJ2-1, with 7 bases aligning to TRBD2. V lost 9 bases and J lost 5; bases outside the gene matches: 10. The CDR3 extends over 14 amino acids. The germline V gene has CDR1 MDHEN and CDR2 SYDVKM. The CDR3 loop reads CASQPSGADNEQFF. CDR3 nucleotides: TGTGCCAGTCAGCCTAGCGGAGCCGACAATGAGCAGTTCTTC.

At least ten counts were recorded for this clonotype. Relative to the germline gene, one junction end is altered; a read error may explain this. The chain links TRBV5-1 to TRBJ2-7, with TRBD1 matching 7 bases. This CDR3 is 12 amino acids long. The germline gives CDR1 SGHRS, CDR2 YFSETQ. CDR3 sequence (DNA): TGTGCCAGCAGCCGTACAGGGGACGAGCAGTACTTC. It translates to CASSRTGDEQYF.

The V gene is TRBV7-9, the J gene TRBJ2-7; 10 bases agree with TRBD2. Germline CDR1 SEHNR, CDR2 FQNEAQ (reference sequence). The CDR3 extends over 16 amino acids. The V segment lost 3 bases and the J segment 6 bases; nucleotides outside the gene matches: 11. The CDR3 DNA is TGTGCCAGCAGCTTCGGGCTAGCGGGAGTGAAAGGCGAGCAGTACTTC. Translated, it gives CASSFGLAGVKGEQYF.

The gene calls are TRBV7-2 and TRBJ2-2, with TRBD2 as a possible D gene (6 bases). The CDR3 is 17 amino acids. The germline V gene encodes CDR1 SGHTA and CDR2 FQGNSA. The germline V and J ends were trimmed by 5 bases and 2 bases, with 18 bases remaining between them. This CDR3 reads CASSTRTGSGNTGELFF. CDR3 coding DNA: TGTGCCAGCAGCACACGAACCGGGAGCGGCAACACCGGGGAGCTGTTTTTT.

The chain links TRBV6-1 to TRBJ1-1; maybe TRBD1 (6 bases). Germline loops: CDR1 MNHNS, CDR2 SASEGT. The CDR3 has 15 residues. V lost 5 bases, J lost 5 bases, and 18 bases lay in between. The chain's CDR3 is CASSPRFTGRTEAFF. CDR3 nucleotides: TGTGCCAGCAGTCCCCGCTTTACAGGGAGGACTGAAGCTTTCTTT.